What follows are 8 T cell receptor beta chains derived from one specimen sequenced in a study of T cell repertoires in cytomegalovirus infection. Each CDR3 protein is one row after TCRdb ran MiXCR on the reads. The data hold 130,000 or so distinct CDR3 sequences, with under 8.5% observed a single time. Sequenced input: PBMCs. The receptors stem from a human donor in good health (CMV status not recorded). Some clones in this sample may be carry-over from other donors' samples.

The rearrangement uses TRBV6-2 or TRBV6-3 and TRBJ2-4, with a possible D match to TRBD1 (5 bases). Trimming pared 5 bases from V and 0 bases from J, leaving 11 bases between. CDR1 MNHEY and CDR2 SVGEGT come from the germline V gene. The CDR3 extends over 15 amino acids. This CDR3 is CASSRTNLAKNIQYF. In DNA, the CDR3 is TGTGCCAGCAGTCGGACAAATTTAGCCAAAAACATTCAGTACTTC.

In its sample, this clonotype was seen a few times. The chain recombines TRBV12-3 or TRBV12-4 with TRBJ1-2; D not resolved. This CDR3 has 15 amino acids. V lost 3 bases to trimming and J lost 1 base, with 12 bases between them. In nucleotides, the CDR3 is TGTGCCAGCAGTTTTTCGGGATTTTTTAACTATGGCTACACCTTC. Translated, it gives CASSFSGFFNYGYTF.

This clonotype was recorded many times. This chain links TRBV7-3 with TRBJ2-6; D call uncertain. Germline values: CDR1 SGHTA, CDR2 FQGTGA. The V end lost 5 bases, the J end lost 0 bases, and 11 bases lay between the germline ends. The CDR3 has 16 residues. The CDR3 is CASSPGPNSGANVLTF. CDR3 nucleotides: TGTGCCAGCAGCCCCGGGCCCAACTCTGGGGCCAACGTCCTGACTTTC.

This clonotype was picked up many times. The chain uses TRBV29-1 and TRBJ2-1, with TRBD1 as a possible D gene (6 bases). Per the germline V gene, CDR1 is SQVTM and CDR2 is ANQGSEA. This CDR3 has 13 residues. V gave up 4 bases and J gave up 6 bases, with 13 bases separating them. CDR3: CSVAASQGNEQFF. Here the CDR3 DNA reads TGCAGCGTTGCAGCATCACAGGGCAATGAGCAGTTCTTC.

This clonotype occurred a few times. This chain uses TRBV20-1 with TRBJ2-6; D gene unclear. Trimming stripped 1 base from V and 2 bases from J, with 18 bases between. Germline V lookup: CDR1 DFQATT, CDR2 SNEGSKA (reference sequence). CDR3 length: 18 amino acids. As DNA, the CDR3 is TGCAGTGCTAGAGGAGACAACTTAATAAAACCTGGGGCCAACGTCCTGACTTTC. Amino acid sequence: CSARGDNLIKPGANVLTF.

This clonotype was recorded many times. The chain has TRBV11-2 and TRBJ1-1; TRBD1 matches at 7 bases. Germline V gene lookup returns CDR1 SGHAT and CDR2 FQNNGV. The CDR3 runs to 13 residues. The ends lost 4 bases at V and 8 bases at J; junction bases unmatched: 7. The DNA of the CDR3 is TGTGCCAGCAGCTCGACAGGGAGGGAGGAAGCTTTCTTT. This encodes CASSSTGREEAFF. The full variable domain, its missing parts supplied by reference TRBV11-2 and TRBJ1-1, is EAGVAQSPRYKIIEKRQSVAFWCNPISGHATLYWYQQILGQGPKLLIQFQNNGVVDDSQLPKDRFSAERLKGVDSTLKIQPAKLEDSAVYLCASSSTGREEAFFGQGTRLTVV.

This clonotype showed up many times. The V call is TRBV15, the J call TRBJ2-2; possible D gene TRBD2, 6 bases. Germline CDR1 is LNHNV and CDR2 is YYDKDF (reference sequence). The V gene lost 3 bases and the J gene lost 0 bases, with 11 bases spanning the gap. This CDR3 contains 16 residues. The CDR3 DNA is TGTGCCACCAGCAGGGGTTGGGGGGCGAACACCGGGGAGCTGTTTTTT. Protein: CATSRGWGANTGELFF.

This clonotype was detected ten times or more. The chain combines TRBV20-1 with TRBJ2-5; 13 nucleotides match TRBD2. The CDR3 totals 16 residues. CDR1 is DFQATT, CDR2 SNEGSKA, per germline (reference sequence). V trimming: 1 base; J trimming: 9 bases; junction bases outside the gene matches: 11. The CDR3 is CSARVLAGGRGGAQYF. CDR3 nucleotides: TGCAGTGCTAGAGTACTAGCGGGGGGGCGAGGTGGGGCCCAGTACTTC.